This T cell receptor beta chain was identified in a study of CD8+CD57+ T cells in acquired aplastic anemia. TCR beta VDJ combinations and CDR3 sequences were profiled from genomic DNA. Via MiXCR, TCRdb re-called the reads, giving one row per CDR3 protein. Of a few hundred thousand distinct CDR3 sequences in the sample, roughly 53% were seen once. CDR1 and CDR2 from the germline V gene are SGHRS and YFSETQ. The CDR3 has 15 amino acids. V lost 4 bases, J lost 2 bases, and 16 bases lay in between. In its sample, this clonotype was seen many times. Those patients picked for sequencing had displayed CD8+CD57+ cell expansion on flow cytometry.

The V and J genes are TRBV5-1 and TRBJ2-7, with D perhaps TRBD1 (6 bases). This clonotype originated in a human donor with aplastic anemia. Sequencing used sorted CD4+, CD8+, or CD8+CD57+ T cells (not recorded which) from PBMCs. CDR3 amino acids: CASSPRQGRTYEQYF. CDR3 coding DNA: TGCGCCAGCAGCCCCCGCCAGGGGCGAACCTACGAGCAGTACTTC.